This TCR beta chain emerged from a study of metastatic and nonmetastatic thyroid tumors. The overall study: Peripheral blood and tumor or nodule samples from malignant and benign thyroid patients were compared.

CDR3 length: 15 residues. From germline, CDR1 is MDHEN and CDR2 SYDVKM. Trimming stripped 7 bases from V and 0 bases from J, with 13 bases between. Per the original methods: For papillary thyroid cancer, a distant-metastasis classifier was constructed from CDR3 differences observed across clinicopathological groups. Through MiXCR, TCRdb re-clonotyped the PCR reads. What appears here as the V and J calls and clone size reflects TCRdb's work, not the paper's. The sample has about 24,000 clones, 19% seen once. All patients reached thyroid surgery having received no treatment beforehand. Whole-study results and caveats: Within blood and tumor, benign nodules reportedly had significantly lower TCR beta diversity than malignant thyroid tumors did.

By sample share, this clone is medium-sized (0.01 to 0.1%). What it binds is not known. The TCR originated in a male donor with papillary thyroid cancer or a benign thyroid nodule (not recorded which). Some clones in this sample may be carry-over from other donors' samples. The sample comprised blood. The rearrangement links TRBV28 to TRBJ2-1; the D gene is possibly TRBD2 (6 bases). Here the CDR3 DNA reads TGTGCCAGCACCAATGGGGGGAGCTCCTACAATGAGCAGTTCTTC. It encodes CASTNGGSSYNEQFF.